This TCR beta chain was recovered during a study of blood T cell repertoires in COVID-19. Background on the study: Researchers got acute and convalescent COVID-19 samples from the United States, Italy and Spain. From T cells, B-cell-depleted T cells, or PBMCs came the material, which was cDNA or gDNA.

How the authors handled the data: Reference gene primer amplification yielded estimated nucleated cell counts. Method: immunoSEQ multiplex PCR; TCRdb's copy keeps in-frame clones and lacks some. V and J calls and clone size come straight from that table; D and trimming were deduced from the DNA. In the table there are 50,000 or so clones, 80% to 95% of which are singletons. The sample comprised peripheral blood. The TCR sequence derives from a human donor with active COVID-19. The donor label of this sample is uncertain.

CDR3 in DNA: TGCGCCAGCAGCCAAGAGGGACAGTTCGGGGAGCTGTTTTTT. The encoded protein is CASSQEGQFGELFF. The chain carries TRBV4-3 and TRBJ2-2; 7 positions agree with TRBD1. Germline V gives CDR1 LGHNA, CDR2 YSLEER. CDR3 size: 14 residues. The ends lost 0 bases at V and 7 bases at J; junction bases unmatched: 2.